This TCR beta chain emerged from a study of T-cell reconstitution after alpha-beta-depleted transplantation in children. A few counts support this clonotype. Its matching antigen is unknown. Germline and junction disagree at one end, which may indicate a read error. Unique molecular identifiers were incorporated into the prepared TCRbeta library. TCRdb ran MiXCR on the PCR reads and lists one entry per CDR3 protein. Of more than 200,000 distinct CDR3 sequences listed, roughly 25% are singletons. Overall study findings and caveats: T-cell counts and diversity at one year post-transplant came mainly from newly produced T cells.

The germline gives CDR1 SGHVS, CDR2 FQNEAQ. There are 16 residues in the CDR3. Sequenced material: PBMCs, mostly from graft donor cells, taken 360 days after TCRalphabeta/CD19-depleted stem cell transplant. This chain joins TRBV7-8 and TRBJ2-7, with 9 bases fitting TRBD2. The TCR originated in a female patient between 2 and 10 years old who had a stem cell transplant for congenital amegakaryocytic thrombocytopenia, so the T cells may come from the graft donor. Written as DNA, the CDR3 is TGTGCCAGCAGCAACCGACTCCTAGCGGGGTCCTACGAACAGTACTTC. As protein: CASSNRLLAGSYEQYF.